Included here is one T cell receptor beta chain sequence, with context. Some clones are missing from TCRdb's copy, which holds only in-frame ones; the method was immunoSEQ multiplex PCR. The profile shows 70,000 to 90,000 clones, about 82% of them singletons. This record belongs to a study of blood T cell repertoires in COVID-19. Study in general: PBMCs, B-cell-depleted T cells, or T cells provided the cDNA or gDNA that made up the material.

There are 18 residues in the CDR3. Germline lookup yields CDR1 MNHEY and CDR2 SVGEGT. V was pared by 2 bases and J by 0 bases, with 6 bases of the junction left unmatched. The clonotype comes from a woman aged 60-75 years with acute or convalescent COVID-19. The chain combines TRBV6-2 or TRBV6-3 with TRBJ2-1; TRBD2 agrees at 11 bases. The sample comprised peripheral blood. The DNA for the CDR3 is TGTGCCAGCAGTTACACCCTTCTAGCGGGGGGCTCCTACAATGAGCAGTTCTTC. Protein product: CASSYTLLAGGSYNEQFF.